These 3 T cell receptor beta chains were sequenced from one sample in a study of radiotherapy plus CTLA-4 blockade in lung cancer. Some clones are missing from TCRdb's copy, which holds only in-frame ones; the method was immunoSEQ multiplex PCR. The table lists about 86,000 clones, roughly four fifths of them singletons. This sample comprised peripheral blood, obtained from a patient treated with radiotherapy plus ipilimumab. The receptor source for this set is a human donor with non-small cell lung cancer who had stable disease on radiotherapy plus ipilimumab.

The rearrangement joins TRBV6-4 to TRBJ2-2; D not certain. V was cut by 2 bases and J by 4 bases, with 8 bases left in between. Per germline, CDR1 MRHNA and CDR2 SNTAGT. The CDR3 consists of 14 residues. In DNA, the CDR3 is TGTGCCAGCAGTGACCCCTCGGCCACCGGGGAGCTGTTTTTT. Encoded protein: CASSDPSATGELFF.

The CDR3 is CASSFAPDPDGEQYF. CDR3 bases: TGCGCCAGCAGCTTCGCCCCGGACCCCGACGGCGAGCAGTACTTC. J is TRBJ2-7 and V is TRBV5-1; unclear D gene. Germline V CDR1 and CDR2: SGHRS, YFSETQ. The V end was cut by 2 bases, the J end by 6 bases, with 18 bases between. CDR3 length equals 15 residues.

On this clone itself: The same CDR3 can be traced to other DNA sequences in this sample. The genes are TRBV27 and TRBJ1-6; D uncertain. Germline V CDR1 and CDR2: MNHEY, SMNVEV (reference sequence). This CDR3 contains 14 residues. With 6 bases removed from V and 0 bases from J, the gap between germline ends came to 6 bases. In nucleotides, the CDR3 is TGTGCCAGCAGCTTTAGCTCCTATAATTCACCCCTCCACTTT. It is translated as CASSFSSYNSPLHF.